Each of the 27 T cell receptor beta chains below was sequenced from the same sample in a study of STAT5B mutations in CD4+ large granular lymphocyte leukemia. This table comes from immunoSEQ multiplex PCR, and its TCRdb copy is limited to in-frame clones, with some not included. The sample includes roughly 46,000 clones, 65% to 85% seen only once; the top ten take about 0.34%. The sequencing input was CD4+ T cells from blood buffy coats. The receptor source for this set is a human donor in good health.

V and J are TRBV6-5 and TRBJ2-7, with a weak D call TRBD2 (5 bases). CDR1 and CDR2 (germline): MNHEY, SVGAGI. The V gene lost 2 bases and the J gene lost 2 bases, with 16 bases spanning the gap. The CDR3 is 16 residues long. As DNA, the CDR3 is TGTGCCAGCAGTTACCGATCGGGGTCTTCAGCCTACGAGCAGTACTTC. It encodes CASSYRSGSSAYEQYF.

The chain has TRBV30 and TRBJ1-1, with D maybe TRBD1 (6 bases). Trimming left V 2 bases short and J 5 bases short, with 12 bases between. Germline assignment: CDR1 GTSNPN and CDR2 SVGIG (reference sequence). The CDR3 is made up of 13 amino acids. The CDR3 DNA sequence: TGTGCCTGGAGTAAGGGGGGGCGGACTGAAGCTTTCTTT. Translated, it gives CAWSKGGRTEAFF.

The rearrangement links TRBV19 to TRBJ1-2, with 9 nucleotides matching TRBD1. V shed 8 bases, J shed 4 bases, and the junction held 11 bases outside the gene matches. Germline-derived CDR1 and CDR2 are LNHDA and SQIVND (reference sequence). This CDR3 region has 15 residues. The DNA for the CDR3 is TGTGCCAGTCGACTTGCCACAGGGGGCGGCTATGGCTACACCTTC. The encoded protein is CASRLATGGGYGYTF.

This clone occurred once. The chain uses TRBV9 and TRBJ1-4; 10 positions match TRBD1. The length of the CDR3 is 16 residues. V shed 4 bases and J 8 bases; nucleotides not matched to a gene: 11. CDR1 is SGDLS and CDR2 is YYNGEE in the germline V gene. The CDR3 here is CASSTTTRGQGEKLFF. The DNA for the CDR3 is TGTGCCAGCAGCACCACAACGAGGGGACAGGGGGAAAAACTGTTTTTT.

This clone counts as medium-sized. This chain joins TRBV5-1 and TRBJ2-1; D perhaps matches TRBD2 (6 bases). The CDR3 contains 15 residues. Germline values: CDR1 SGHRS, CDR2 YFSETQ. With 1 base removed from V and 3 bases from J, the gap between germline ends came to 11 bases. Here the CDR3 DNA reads TGCGCCAGCAGCTTGAATCAGCGGGTCTACAATGAGCAGTTCTTC. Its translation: CASSLNQRVYNEQFF.

The CDR3 DNA is TGCGCCAGCAGCTTGGCTAAGGGGGCTCTAGAGACCCAGTACTTC. This gives the protein CASSLAKGALETQYF. The chain carries TRBV5-1 and TRBJ2-5, with 7 positions matching TRBD1. V trimming: 0 bases; J trimming: 4 bases; junction bases outside the gene matches: 6. Germline CDR1 and CDR2: SGHRS and YFSETQ. The CDR3 runs 15 residues.

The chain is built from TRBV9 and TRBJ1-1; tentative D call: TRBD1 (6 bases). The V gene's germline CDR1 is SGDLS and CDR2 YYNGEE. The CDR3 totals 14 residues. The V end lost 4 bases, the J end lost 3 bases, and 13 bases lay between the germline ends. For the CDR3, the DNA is TGTGCCAGCAGCCCTGGGCAGGGGTACACTGAAGCTTTCTTT. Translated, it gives CASSPGQGYTEAFF.

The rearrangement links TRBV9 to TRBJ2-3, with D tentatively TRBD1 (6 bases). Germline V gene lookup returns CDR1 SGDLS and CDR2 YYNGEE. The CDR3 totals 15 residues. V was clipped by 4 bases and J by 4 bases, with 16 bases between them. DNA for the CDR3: TGTGCCAGCAGCATCCGGACAGAAGGGTCAGATACGCAGTATTTT. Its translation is CASSIRTEGSDTQYF.

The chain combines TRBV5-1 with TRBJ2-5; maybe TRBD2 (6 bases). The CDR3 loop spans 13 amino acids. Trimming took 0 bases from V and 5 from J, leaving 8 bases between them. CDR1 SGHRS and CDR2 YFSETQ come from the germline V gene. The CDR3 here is CASSLDAGETQYF. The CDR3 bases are TGCGCCAGCAGCTTGGATGCGGGGGAGACCCAGTACTTC.

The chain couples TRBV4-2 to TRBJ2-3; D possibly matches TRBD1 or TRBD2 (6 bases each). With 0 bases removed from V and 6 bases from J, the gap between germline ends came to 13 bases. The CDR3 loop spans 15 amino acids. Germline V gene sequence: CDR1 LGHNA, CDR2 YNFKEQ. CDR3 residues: CASSQDRGGRDTQYF. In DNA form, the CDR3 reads TGTGCCAGCAGCCAAGATCGAGGGGGGAGGGATACGCAGTATTTT.

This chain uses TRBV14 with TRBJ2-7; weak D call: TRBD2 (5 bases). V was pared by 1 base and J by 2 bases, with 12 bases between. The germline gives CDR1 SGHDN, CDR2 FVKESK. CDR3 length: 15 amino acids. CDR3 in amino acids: CASSQVGNPTYEQYF. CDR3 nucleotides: TGTGCCAGCAGCCAAGTCGGGAACCCCACCTACGAGCAGTACTTC.

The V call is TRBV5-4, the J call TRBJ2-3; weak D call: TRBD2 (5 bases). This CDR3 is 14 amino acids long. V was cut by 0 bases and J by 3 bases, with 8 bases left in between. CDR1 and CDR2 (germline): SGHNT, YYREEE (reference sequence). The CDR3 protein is CASSLGRETDTQYF. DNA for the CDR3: TGTGCCAGCAGCTTGGGTAGGGAGACAGATACGCAGTATTTT.

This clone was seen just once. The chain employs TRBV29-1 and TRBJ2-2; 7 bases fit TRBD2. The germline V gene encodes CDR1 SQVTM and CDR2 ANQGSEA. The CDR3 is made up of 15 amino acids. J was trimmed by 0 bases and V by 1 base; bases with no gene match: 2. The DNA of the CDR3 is TGCAGCGTTGAAGCCCTAGCGGCGAACACCGGGGAGCTGTTTTTT. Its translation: CSVEALAANTGELFF.

The CDR3, as DNA: TGTGCCTGGAGGACCGGGGGAGGCACAGATACGCAGTATTTT. Translation gives CAWRTGGGTDTQYF. The rearrangement uses TRBV30 and TRBJ2-3, with a possible D match to TRBD2 (6 bases). V shed 3 bases and J shed 1 base, with 11 bases lying between them. Looked up from germline, CDR1 is GTSNPN and CDR2 is SVGIG (reference sequence). CDR3 length equals 14 residues.

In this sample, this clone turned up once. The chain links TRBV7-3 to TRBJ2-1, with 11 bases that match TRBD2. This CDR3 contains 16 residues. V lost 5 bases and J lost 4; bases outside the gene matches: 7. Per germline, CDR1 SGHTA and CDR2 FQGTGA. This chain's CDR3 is CASSVGTSGPYNEQFF. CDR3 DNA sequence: TGTGCCAGCAGCGTAGGGACTAGCGGACCTTACAATGAGCAGTTCTTC.

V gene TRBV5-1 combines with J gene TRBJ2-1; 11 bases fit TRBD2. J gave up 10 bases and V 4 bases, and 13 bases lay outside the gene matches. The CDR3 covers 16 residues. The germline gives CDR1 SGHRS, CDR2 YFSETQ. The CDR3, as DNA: TGCGCCAGCAGCCAAACTAGCGGGAGTTGGTTGGTAGAGCAGTTCTTC. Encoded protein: CASSQTSGSWLVEQFF.

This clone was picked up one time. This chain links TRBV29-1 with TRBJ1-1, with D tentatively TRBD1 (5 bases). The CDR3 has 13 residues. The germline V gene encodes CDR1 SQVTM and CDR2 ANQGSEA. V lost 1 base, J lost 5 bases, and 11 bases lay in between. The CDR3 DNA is TGCAGCGTTGAAGTGGGCCAGGGAACTGAAGCTTTCTTT. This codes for CSVEVGQGTEAFF.

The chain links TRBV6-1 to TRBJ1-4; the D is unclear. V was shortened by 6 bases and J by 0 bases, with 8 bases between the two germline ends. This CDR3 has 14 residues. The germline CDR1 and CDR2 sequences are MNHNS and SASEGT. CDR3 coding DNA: TGTGCCAGCAGATCACGCGCAACTAATGAAAAACTGTTTTTT. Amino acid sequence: CASRSRATNEKLFF.

This CDR3 reads CASRDGQPRSEAFF. DNA for the CDR3: TGTGCCAGTAGGGACGGACAGCCCCGGTCTGAAGCTTTCTTT. This chain links TRBV19 with TRBJ1-1, with D possibly being TRBD1 (6 bases). The germline V and J ends were trimmed by 6 bases and 6 bases, with 17 bases remaining between them. The CDR3 loop spans 14 amino acids. From germline, CDR1 is LNHDA and CDR2 SQIVND (reference sequence).

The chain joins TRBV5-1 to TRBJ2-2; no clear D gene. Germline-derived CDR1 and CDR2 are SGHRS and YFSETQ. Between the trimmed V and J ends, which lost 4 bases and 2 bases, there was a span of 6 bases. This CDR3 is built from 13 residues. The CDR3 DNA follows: TGCGCCAGCAGCATGGTAAACACCGGGGAGCTGTTTTTT. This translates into CASSMVNTGELFF. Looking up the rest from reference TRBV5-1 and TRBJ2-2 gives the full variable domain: KAGVTQTPRYLIKTRGQQVTLSCSPISGHRSVSWYQQTPGQGLQFLFEYFSETQRNKGNFPGRFSGRQFSNSRSEMNVSTLELGDSALYLCASSMVNTGELFFGEGSRLTVL.

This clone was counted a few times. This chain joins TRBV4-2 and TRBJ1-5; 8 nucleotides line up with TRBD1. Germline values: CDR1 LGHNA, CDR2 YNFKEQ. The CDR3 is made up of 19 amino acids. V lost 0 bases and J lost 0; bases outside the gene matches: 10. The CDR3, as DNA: TGTGCCAGCAGCCAAGAAGGGGTGACAGGGGCCTATAGCAATCAGCCCCAGCATTTT. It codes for CASSQEGVTGAYSNQPQHF.

CDR3 loop: CASSLALLAFETQYF. In nucleotides, the CDR3 is TGCGCCAGCAGCTTGGCCCTCCTAGCGTTTGAGACCCAGTACTTC. The rearrangement joins TRBV5-1 to TRBJ2-5; tentatively, D is TRBD2 (6 bases). CDR3 length equals 15 residues. Trimming took off 0 bases at V and 5 bases at J, with 14 bases between the two ends. Germline CDR1 SGHRS, CDR2 YFSETQ.

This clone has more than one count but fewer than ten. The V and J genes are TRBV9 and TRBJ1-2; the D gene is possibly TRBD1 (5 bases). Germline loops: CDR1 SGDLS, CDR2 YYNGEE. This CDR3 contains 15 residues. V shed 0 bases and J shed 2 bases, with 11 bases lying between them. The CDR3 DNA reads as TGTGCCAGCAGCGTAGGAGCAGGGATGAACTATGGCTACACCTTC. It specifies CASSVGAGMNYGYTF.

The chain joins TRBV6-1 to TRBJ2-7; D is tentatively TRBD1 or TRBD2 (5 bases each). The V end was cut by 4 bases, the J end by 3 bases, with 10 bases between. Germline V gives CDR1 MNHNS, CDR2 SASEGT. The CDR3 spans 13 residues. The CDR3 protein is CASSAGAGYEQYF. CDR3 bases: TGTGCCAGCAGTGCCGGGGCGGGCTACGAGCAGTACTTC.

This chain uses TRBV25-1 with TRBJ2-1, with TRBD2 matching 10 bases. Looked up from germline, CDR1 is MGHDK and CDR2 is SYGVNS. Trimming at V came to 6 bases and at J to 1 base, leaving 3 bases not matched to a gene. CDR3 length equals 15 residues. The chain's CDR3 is CASRISGRSYNEQFF. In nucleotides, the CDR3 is TGTGCCAGCAGGATTAGCGGGAGGTCCTACAATGAGCAGTTCTTC.

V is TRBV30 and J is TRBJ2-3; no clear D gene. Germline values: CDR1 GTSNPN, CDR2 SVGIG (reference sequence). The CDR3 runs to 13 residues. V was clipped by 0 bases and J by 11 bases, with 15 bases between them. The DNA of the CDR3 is TGTGCCTGGAGTGTACTATCCAGCCTGGAGCAGTATTTT. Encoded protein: CAWSVLSSLEQYF.

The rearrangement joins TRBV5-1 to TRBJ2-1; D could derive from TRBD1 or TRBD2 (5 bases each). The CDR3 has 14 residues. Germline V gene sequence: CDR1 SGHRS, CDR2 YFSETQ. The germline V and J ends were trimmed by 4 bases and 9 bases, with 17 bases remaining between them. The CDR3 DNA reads TGCGCCAGCAGCAAGGATGGGCCCGGGGCTGAGCAGTTCTTC. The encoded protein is CASSKDGPGAEQFF.